The T cell receptor beta chain under discussion was sequenced for a study of beta chain features in type 1 diabetes. By way of CD45RO/CCR7/CD25/CD127/CD95/CD27, the CD4+ regulatory, stem cell-like memory, central memory and naive cells were sorted. Reverse transcribing all isolated RNA meant expressed TCRB transcripts were sequenced. Profiled with immunoSEQ multiplex PCR; TCRdb holds only in-frame clones, not every one. The sample shows around 250,000 clones, about 70% of them seen only once. Between the trimmed V and J ends, which lost 5 bases and 0 bases, there was a span of 14 bases. From germline, CDR1 is SGHAT and CDR2 FQNNGV. The CDR3 has 17 amino acids.

The chain employs TRBV11-2 and TRBJ2-6; D uncertain. The sequence derives from a man aged 30 to 39 in good health. Sequenced: naive CD4+ T cells from blood. The CDR3 DNA reads TGTGCCAGCAGCGGCCCGCGACGTTCCTCTGGGGCCAACGTCCTGACTTTC. Protein: CASSGPRRSSGANVLTF.